This T cell receptor (beta chain) was retrieved from a study of Ad26.COV2.S vaccination and SARS-CoV-2 variants. Overall study: Of the COV1001 trial arms, the Ad26.COV2.S arm included the donor.

The protocol was immunoSEQ multiplex PCR, while the TCRdb copy is restricted to in-frame clones and leaves out a portion. The table has 380,000 or so clones, 88% seen once; the top ten hold 6.4%. The treatment: around 19 received Ad26.COV2.S at low or high dose, single or two shots; roughly five received placebo; per-sample allocation not given. The samples were gathered on day 63 after the first injection of vaccine or placebo. This Boston cohort included adults aged 18-55 years. SARS-CoV-2 spike from the Wuhan strain was encoded by the vaccine, an Ad26 vector. Trimming at V came to 4 bases and at J to 4 bases, leaving 9 bases not matched to a gene. Per germline, CDR1 LGHNA and CDR2 YSLEER. The length of the CDR3 is 15 residues. Notes on this clone: Antigen specificity is unknown.

Findings of the study overall: Recipients given vaccine exceeded placebo recipients in spike-specific TCR breadth.

The V gene is TRBV4-3, the J gene TRBJ1-2; 7 bases are a match to TRBD1. This material consisted of peripheral blood, taken in a trial of Ad26.COV2.S vaccine versus placebo. This sequence was found in a person aged 18-65 years who received the Ad26.COV2.S COVID-19 vaccine or a placebo. CDR3 nucleotides: TGCGCCAGCAGCCCCCAGGGGGGGGGTTCCTATGGCTACACCTTC. It codes for CASSPQGGGSYGYTF.